Reported below is one T cell receptor beta chain. Its matching antigen is unknown. The data are from a study of cytomegalovirus exposure and HLA in healthy donors. Vbeta (60) and Jbeta (13) primers were used in the PCR. The assay was immunoSEQ multiplex PCR, and TCRdb's table has in-frame clones only and misses some. Of around 110,000 clones detected, roughly 79% appear once; the ten largest clones hold about 3.9%. Nominal health characterized the donors when sampled, though unrecorded immune exposures were likely. Study outcomes and limitations: In vitro confirmation showed three CMV-associated chains to be CMV antigen specific. As a later analysis showed, a missense DCLRE1C variant was linked to trimming of TCR beta V- and J-genes. What a later analysis showed was that several of the most significant clusters appeared linked to common viral pathogens.

Germline values: CDR1 SNHLY, CDR2 FYNNEI. This CDR3 region has 15 residues. Deletions cut 7 bases from V and 3 bases from J, with 16 bases between. The sample was PBMCs. The receptor comes from a woman aged 25 to 45 in good health and CMV-seronegative. The chain carries TRBV2 and TRBJ2-1; a possible D gene is TRBD2 (6 bases). The CDR3 sequence is CASTPGVQDYNEQFF. DNA of the CDR3: TGTGCCAGCACCCCGGGGGTACAGGACTACAATGAGCAGTTCTTC. Filled out from reference TRBV2 and TRBJ2-1, the complete variable domain reads EPEVTQTPSHQVTQMGQEVILRCVPISNHLYFYWYRQILGQKVEFLVSFYNNEISEKSEIFDDQFSVERPDGSNFTLKIRSTKLEDSAMYFCASTPGVQDYNEQFFGPGTRLTVL.